Listed here are 11 T cell receptor beta chains from one sample, sequenced in a study of post-analysis software for immune sequencing data. Unique molecular identifiers featured in each of the TCR beta cDNA libraries. TCRdb passed the PCR reads through MiXCR, listing each CDR3 protein once. The sample carries approximately 150,000 distinct CDR3 sequences, about 30% recorded once. Study-wide findings and caveats: Relative to controls, patients had a few TRBV segments at higher frequency, with TRBV5-6, TRBV5-1 and TRBV20-1 among these.

These receptors have no known antigen. The sequenced sample was blood. Receptor source: a girl aged 5-17 years with multiple sclerosis.

Here the CDR3 DNA reads TGTGCCACCACCGGGACAGGGAGCACTGAAGCTTTCTTT. It codes for CATTGTGSTEAFF. The rearrangement joins TRBV11-2 to TRBJ1-1, with 9 bases matching TRBD1. Losses at the gene ends were 10 bases for V and 4 bases for J; bases not matched to a gene: 7. The CDR3 runs 13 residues. From germline, CDR1 is SGHAT and CDR2 FQNNGV.

Ten or more counts support this clonotype. This chain connects TRBV6-5 to TRBJ2-7; possibly TRBD1 for D (6 bases). Germline assignment: CDR1 MNHEY and CDR2 SVGAGI. The CDR3 spans 12 residues. V lost 6 bases to trimming and J lost 5 bases, with 11 bases between them. CDR3 sequence (DNA): TGTGCCAGCAGCCCCAGGGGAGACGAGCAGTACTTC. Encoded protein: CASSPRGDEQYF.

V usage is TRBV20-1 and J usage is TRBJ1-6; perhaps TRBD1 as D (5 bases). The CDR3 sequence is 16 residues long. Germline V CDR1 and CDR2: DFQATT, SNEGSKA (reference sequence). In DNA form, the CDR3 reads TGCCCTCAAAAGGGACGGCCGAGCTCCTATAATTCACCCCTCCACTTT. It codes for CPQKGRPSSYNSPLHF.

This clonotype was seen a few times. The V gene is TRBV29-1, the J gene TRBJ2-2, with D tentatively TRBD1 (6 bases). V lost 1 base and J lost 4, with 13 bases in between. The CDR3 loop spans 15 amino acids. Germline loops: CDR1 SQVTM, CDR2 ANQGSEA. In DNA, the CDR3 is TGCAGCGTTGAAGGCAGGGGCTGGGGCACCGGGGAGCTGTTTTTT. This translates into CSVEGRGWGTGELFF.

Comment on this clonotype: A read error is possible here, since a much larger clone lies one base away. This chain connects TRBV4-1 to TRBJ2-7; TRBD2 agrees at 9 bases. The CDR3 sequence is 15 residues long. The germline V gene encodes CDR1 MGHRA and CDR2 YSYEKL. The CDR3 nucleotides read TGCGCCAACAGCCAACGGGTAGCGGGGGCCTACGAGCAGTACTTC. The encoded protein is CANSQRVAGAYEQYF.

The chain recombines TRBV28 with TRBJ2-5; TRBD1 aligns across 7 bases. The CDR3 loop spans 16 amino acids. In germline, CDR1 is MDHEN, CDR2 SYDVKM. The junction had 10 bases not matched to a gene; V was cut back by 5 bases and J by 1 base. The CDR3 region has the DNA TGTGCCAGCAGTATAAGAACCGGGACAGCCCAAGAGACCCAGTACTTC. Its protein is CASSIRTGTAQETQYF.

This clonotype turned up a few times. The chain couples TRBV7-2 to TRBJ1-1, with a weak D call TRBD1 (5 bases). Per germline, CDR1 SGHTA and CDR2 FQGNSA. Trimming cost V 6 bases and J 1 base, with 12 bases left between them. There are 14 residues in the CDR3. CDR3 region: CASRQAGRNTEAFF. The CDR3 bases are TGTGCCAGCAGACAGGCGGGGCGGAACACTGAAGCTTTCTTT.

This clonotype was seen at least ten times. The chain couples TRBV12-3 or TRBV12-4 to TRBJ2-5, with D unclear. The CDR3 loop spans 12 amino acids. The ends were cut back, 6 bases at V and 5 bases at J, with 10 bases in the middle. CDR3 region: CASRQLGETQYF. Here the CDR3 DNA reads TGTGCCAGCAGGCAATTGGGGGAGACCCAGTACTTC.

Worth noting for this clonotype: Possible read error: a much larger clone is one base away. The chain is built from TRBV21-1 and TRBJ2-4; the table's D gene call, TRBD2, was not cross checked with the DNA. The J call is in doubt because the DNA end fits TRBJ2-5 better. TRBV21-1 is marked as a pseudogene. There are 14 residues in the CDR3. CDR3 coding DNA: TGTGCCAGCAGCAAAGCGTGTGAAGCGGAGACCCAGTACTTC. Translation gives CASSKACEAETQYF.

V usage is TRBV2 and J usage is TRBJ2-1; 8 bases fit TRBD1. The germline CDR1 and CDR2 sequences are SNHLY and FYNNEI. This CDR3 has 16 residues. With 3 bases clipped from V and 8 bases from J, the junction kept 12 bases outside the gene matches. The CDR3 here is CASSDGRDRPIHEQFF. In DNA, the CDR3 is TGTGCCAGCAGTGATGGGCGGGACAGGCCGATTCATGAGCAGTTCTTC.

This clonotype was recorded at least ten times. CDR3 bases: TGCAGTGCTAGGCCGACAGGACTCTATGGCTACACCTTC. As protein: CSARPTGLYGYTF. The chain uses TRBV20-1 and TRBJ1-2, with a weak D call TRBD1 (6 bases). Germline V gene lookup returns CDR1 DFQATT and CDR2 SNEGSKA (reference sequence). Trimming removed 3 bases at V and 4 bases at J, with 12 bases between. This CDR3 contains 13 residues.